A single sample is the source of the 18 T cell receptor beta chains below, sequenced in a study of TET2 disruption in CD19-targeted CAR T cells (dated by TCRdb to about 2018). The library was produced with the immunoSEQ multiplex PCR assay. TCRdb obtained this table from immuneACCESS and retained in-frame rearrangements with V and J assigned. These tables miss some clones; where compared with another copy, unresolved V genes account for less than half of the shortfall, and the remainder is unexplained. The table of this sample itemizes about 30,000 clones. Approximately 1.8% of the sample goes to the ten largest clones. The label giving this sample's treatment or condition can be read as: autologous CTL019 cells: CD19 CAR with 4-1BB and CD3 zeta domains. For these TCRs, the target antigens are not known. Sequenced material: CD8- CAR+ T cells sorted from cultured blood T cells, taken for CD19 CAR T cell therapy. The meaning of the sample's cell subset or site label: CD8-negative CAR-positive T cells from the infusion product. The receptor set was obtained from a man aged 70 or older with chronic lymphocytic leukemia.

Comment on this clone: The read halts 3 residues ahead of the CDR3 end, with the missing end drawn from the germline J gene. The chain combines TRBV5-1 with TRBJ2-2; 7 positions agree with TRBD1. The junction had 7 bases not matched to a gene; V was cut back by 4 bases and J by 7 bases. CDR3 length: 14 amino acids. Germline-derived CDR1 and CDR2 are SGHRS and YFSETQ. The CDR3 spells CASSGDSRRGELFF. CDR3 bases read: TGCGCCAGCAGCGGGGACAGTAGGCGCGGGGAG. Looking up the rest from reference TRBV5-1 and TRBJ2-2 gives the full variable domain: KAGVTQTPRYLIKTRGQQVTLSCSPISGHRSVSWYQQTPGQGLQFLFEYFSETQRNKGNFPGRFSGRQFSNSRSEMNVSTLELGDSALYLCASSGDSRRGELFFGEGSRLTVL.

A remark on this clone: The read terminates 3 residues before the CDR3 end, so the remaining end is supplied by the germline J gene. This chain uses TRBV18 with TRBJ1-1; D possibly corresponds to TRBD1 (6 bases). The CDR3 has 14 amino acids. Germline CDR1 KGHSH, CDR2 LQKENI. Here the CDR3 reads CASSLGQRTDTAFF. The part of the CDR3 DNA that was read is TGTGCCAGCTCACTGGGACAACGGACAGATACG. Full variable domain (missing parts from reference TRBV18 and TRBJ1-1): NAGVMQNPRHLVRRRGQEARLRCSPMKGHSHVYWYRQLPEEGLKFMVYLQKENIIDESGMPKERFSAEFPKEGPSILRIQQVVRGDSAAYFCASSLGQRTDTAFFGQGTRLTVV.

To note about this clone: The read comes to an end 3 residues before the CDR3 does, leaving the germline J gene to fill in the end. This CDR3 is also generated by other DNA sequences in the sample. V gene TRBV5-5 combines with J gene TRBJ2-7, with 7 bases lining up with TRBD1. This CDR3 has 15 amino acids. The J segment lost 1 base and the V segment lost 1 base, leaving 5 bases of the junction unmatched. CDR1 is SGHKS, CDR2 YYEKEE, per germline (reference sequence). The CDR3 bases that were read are TGTGCCAGCAGCTTGCTCCGGGACAGATCCTACGAG. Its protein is CASSLLRDRSYE. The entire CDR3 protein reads CASSLLRDRSYEQYF.

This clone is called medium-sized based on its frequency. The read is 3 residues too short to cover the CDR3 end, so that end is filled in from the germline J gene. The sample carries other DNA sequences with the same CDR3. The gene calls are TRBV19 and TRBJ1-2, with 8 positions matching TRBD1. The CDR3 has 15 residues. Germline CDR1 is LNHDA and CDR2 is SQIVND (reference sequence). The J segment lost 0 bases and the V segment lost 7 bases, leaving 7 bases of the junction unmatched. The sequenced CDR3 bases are TGTGCCAGTATCCACCAGACAGGGGCTAACTATGGC. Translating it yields CASIHQTGANYG. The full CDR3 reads CASIHQTGANYGYTF.

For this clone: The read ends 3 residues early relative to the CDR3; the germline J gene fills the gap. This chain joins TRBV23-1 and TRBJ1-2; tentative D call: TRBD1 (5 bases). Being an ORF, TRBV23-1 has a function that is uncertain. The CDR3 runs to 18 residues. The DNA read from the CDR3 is TGCGCCAGCAGTCCTTGTAAGGGTTGGGCAGGGTGTTTCTACGAC. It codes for CASSPCKGWAGCFYD. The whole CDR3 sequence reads CASSPCKGWAGCFYDYTF.

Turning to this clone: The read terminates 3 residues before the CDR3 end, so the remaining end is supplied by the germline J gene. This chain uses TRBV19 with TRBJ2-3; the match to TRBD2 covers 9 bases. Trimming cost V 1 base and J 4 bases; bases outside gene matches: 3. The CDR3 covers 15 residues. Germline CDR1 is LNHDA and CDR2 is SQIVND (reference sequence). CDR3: CASSIGGGASDTQYF. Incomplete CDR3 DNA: TGTGCCAGTAGTATAGGCGGGGGGGCATCAGATACG.

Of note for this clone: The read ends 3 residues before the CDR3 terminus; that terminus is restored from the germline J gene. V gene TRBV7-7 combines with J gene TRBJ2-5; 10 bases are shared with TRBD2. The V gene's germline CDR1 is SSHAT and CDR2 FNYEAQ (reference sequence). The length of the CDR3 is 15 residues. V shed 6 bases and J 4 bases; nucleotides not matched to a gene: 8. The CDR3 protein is CASSLGLARGETQYF. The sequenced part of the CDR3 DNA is TGTGCCAGCAGTCTGGGACTAGCGCGCGGAGAGACC.

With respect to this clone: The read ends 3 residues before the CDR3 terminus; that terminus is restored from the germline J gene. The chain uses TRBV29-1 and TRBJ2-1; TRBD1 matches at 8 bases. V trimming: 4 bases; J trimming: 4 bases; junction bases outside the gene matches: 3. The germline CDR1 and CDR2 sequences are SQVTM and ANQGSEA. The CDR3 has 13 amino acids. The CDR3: CSVGQGLYNEQFF. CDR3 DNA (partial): TGCAGCGTTGGACAGGGGCTGTACAATGAG.

The CDR3 region is CASSFSPGTANTEAFF. The CDR3 DNA, read in part, is TGTGCCAGCAGCTTTTCGCCCGGGACAGCGAACACTGAA. The V call is TRBV7-3, the J call TRBJ1-1; 7 bases are shared with TRBD1. The CDR3 end is not reached by the read, which stops 3 residues before it; the germline J gene fills it in. The CDR3 runs 16 residues. CDR1 and CDR2 (germline): SGHTA, FQGTGA. Trimming took 3 bases from V and 1 from J; bases not matched to a gene: 8.

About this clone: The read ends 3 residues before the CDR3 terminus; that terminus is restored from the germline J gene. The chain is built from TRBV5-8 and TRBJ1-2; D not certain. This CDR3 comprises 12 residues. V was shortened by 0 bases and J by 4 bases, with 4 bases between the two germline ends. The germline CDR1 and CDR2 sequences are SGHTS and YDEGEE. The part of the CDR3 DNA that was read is TGTGCCAGCAGCTTGGGAGGCTATGGC. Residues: CASSLGGYG. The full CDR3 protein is CASSLGGYGYTF.

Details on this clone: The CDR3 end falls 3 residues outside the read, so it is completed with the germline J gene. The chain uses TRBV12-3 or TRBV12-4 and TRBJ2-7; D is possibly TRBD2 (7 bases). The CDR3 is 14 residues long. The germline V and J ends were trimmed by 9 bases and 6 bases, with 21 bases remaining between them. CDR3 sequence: CASRRGGASLEQYF. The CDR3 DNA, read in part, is TGTGCCAGTCGGAGGGGGGGCGCGTCCCTCGAG.

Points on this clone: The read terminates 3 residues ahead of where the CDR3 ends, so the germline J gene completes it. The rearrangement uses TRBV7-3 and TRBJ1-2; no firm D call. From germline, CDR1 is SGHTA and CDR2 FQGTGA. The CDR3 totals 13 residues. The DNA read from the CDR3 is TGTGCCAGCAGCTCTACAGCTCCAGATACC. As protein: CASSSTAPDT. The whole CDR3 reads CASSSTAPDTYTF.

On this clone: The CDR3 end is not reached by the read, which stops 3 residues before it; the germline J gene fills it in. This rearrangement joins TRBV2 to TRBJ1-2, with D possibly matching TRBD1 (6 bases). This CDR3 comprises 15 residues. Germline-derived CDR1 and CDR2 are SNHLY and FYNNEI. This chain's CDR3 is CASSQQGGGNQPYTF. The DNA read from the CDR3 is TGTGCCAGCAGTCAACAGGGTGGCGGCAATCAGCCC.

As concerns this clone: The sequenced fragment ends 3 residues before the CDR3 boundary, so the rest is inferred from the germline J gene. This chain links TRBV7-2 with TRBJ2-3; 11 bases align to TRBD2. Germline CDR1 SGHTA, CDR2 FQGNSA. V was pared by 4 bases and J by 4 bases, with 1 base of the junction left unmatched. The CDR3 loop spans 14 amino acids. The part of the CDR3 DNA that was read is TGTGCCAGCAGCTCGGGACTAGCGGCAGATACG. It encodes CASSSGLAADT. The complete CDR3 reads CASSSGLAADTQYF.

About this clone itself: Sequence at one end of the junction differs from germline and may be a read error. CDR3 amino acids: CAISESAVQETQYF. CDR3 DNA, as far as it was read: TGTGCCATAAGTGAGTCGGCAGTACAAGAGACC. The chain uses TRBV10-3 and TRBJ2-5, with unresolved D. The missing CDR3 end, 3 residues past where the read stops, is filled in from the germline J gene. The V gene's germline CDR1 is ENHRY and CDR2 SYGVKD. The CDR3 loop spans 14 amino acids.

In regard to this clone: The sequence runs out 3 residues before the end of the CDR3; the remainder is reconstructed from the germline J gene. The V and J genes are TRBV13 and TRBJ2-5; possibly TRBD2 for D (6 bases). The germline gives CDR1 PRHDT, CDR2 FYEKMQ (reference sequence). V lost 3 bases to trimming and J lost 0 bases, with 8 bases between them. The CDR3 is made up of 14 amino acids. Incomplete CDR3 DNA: TGTGCCAGCAGCTTTGGGGGGAACCAAGAGACC. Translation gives CASSFGGNQET. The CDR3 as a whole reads CASSFGGNQETQYF.

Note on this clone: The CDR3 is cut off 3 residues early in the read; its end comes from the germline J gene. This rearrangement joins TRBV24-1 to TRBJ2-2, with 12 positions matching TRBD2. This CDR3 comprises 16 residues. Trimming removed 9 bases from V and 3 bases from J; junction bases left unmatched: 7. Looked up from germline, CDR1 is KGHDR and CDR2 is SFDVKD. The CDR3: CATSTSGGRHTGELFF. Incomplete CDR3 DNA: TGTGCCACCTCGACTAGCGGGGGCCGCCACACCGGGGAG.

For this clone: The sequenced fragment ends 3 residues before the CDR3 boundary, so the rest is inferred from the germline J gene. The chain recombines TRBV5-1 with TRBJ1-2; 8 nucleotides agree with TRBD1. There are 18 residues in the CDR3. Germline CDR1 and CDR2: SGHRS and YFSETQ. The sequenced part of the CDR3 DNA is TGCGCCAGCAGCTTGGCCCCAAGGGCCGGGACAGGCCTTTACGAC. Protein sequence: CASSLAPRAGTGLYD. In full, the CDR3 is CASSLAPRAGTGLYDYTF.